These 27 T cell receptor beta chains were all obtained from the same sample, sequenced in a study of blood T cell repertoires in COVID-19. Method: immunoSEQ multiplex PCR; TCRdb's copy keeps in-frame clones and lacks some. The sample has 150,000 to 200,000 clones, about 83% seen once. The material sequenced was PBMCs or T cells enriched from blood (not recorded which). The receptor set was obtained from a woman under 40 who had recovered from COVID-19.

This chain uses TRBV11-3 with TRBJ2-5; TRBD1 aligns across 10 bases. V dropped 5 bases and J dropped 5; count of bases not matched to a gene: 8. Germline CDR1 reads SGHNT; CDR2 reads YENEEA. This CDR3 has 15 amino acids. DNA for the CDR3: TGTGCCAGCAGCACAGGGACAGGGGCGAGGGAGACCCAGTACTTC. This codes for CASSTGTGARETQYF. Combining the CDR3 with reference TRBV11-3 and TRBJ2-5 gives the whole variable domain EAGVVQSPRYKIIEKKQPVAFWCNPISGHNTLYWYLQNLGQGPELLIRYENEEAVDDSQLPKDRFSAERLKGVDSTLKIQPAELGDSAVYLCASSTGTGARETQYFGPGTRLLVL.

The chain uses TRBV7-2 and TRBJ2-7; D possibly corresponds to TRBD2 (6 bases). The germline CDR1 and CDR2 sequences are SGHTA and FQGNSA. The length of the CDR3 is 15 residues. V lost 5 bases and J 4 bases, leaving 18 bases between the germline ends. CDR3 sequence: CASSLLEGRIYEQYF. The CDR3 nucleotides are TGTGCCAGCAGCCTCCTGGAGGGCCGGATTTACGAGCAGTACTTC.

V is TRBV19 and J is TRBJ2-1; 12 bases fit TRBD2. V lost 1 base to trimming and J lost 0 bases; unmatched junction nucleotides: 10. Germline V gene sequence: CDR1 LNHDA, CDR2 SQIVND (reference sequence). CDR3 length: 20 amino acids. CDR3 residues: CASSIGLRTSGMSSYNEQFF. The CDR3, as DNA: TGTGCCAGTAGTATAGGTCTCAGGACTAGCGGGATGAGCTCCTACAATGAGCAGTTCTTC.

V and J are TRBV28 and TRBJ2-1; D may be TRBD1 (6 bases). V was clipped by 3 bases and J by 8 bases, with 14 bases between them. Per germline, CDR1 MDHEN and CDR2 SYDVKM. The CDR3 is 14 amino acids. The CDR3 DNA is TGTGCCAGCAGTTTCTTATCAGGGGTTGATGAGCAGTTCTTC. Its protein is CASSFLSGVDEQFF. Full variable domain (rest looked up from reference TRBV28 and TRBJ2-1): DVKVTQSSRYLVKRTGEKVFLECVQDMDHENMFWYRQDPGLGLRLIYFSYDVKMKEKGDIPEGYSVSREKKERFSLILESASTNQTSMYLCASSFLSGVDEQFFGPGTRLTVL.

The chain is built from TRBV11-2 and TRBJ2-7; weak D call: TRBD1 (5 bases). Trimming left V 3 bases short and J 4 bases short, with 10 bases between. Per germline, CDR1 SGHAT and CDR2 FQNNGV. This CDR3 comprises 13 residues. This CDR3 reads CASSLGPKYEQYF. The CDR3 nucleotides are TGTGCCAGCAGCTTGGGGCCGAAATACGAGCAGTACTTC.

In DNA, the CDR3 is TGTGCCAGCTCACCACCGACTAGCGGGAGTTGGGGTAGCTCCTACAATGAGCAGTTCTTC. It specifies CASSPPTSGSWGSSYNEQFF. The V gene is TRBV18, the J gene TRBJ2-1; TRBD2 agrees at 12 bases. Germline CDR1 KGHSH, CDR2 LQKENI. V gave up 0 bases and J gave up 0 bases; unmatched junction bases: 9. CDR3 length: 20 residues.

This chain joins TRBV27 and TRBJ2-7, with D hard to call. Germline assignment: CDR1 MNHEY and CDR2 SMNVEV (reference sequence). CDR3 size: 14 residues. V gave up 4 bases and J gave up 0 bases, with 10 bases separating them. DNA for the CDR3: TGTGCCAGCAGTTCTGATCCGAGCTCCTACGAGCAGTACTTC. Translated: CASSSDPSSYEQYF.

DNA for the CDR3: TGCGCCCAGGAAGAAGGGGATCCCCGCACAGATACGCAGTATTTT. This sequence encodes CAQEEGDPRTDTQYF. The rearrangement uses TRBV10-2 and TRBJ2-3; a possible D gene is TRBD1 (5 bases). CDR3 size: 15 residues. The germline V gene has CDR1 WSHSY and CDR2 SAAADI. The germline V and J ends were trimmed by 11 bases and 1 base, with 19 bases remaining between them.

This clone was counted once. The chain joins TRBV7-3 to TRBJ2-2; D not certain. The CDR3 is 13 residues long. Deletions cut 5 bases from V and 5 bases from J, with 9 bases between. Germline V gene sequence: CDR1 SGHTA, CDR2 FQGTGA. The CDR3 DNA sequence: TGTGCCAGCAGCCTCCCGCGGACCGGGGAGCTGTTTTTT. Amino acids: CASSLPRTGELFF.

This sequence joins TRBV30 and TRBJ2-1, with TRBD1 matching over 9 bases. Trimming cost V 6 bases and J 5 bases; bases outside gene matches: 11. Germline V gene sequence: CDR1 GTSNPN, CDR2 SVGIG (reference sequence). The CDR3 covers 15 residues. CDR3 sequence reads: CACPMRTGVNNEQFF. CDR3 DNA: TGTGCCTGTCCGATGAGGACAGGGGTGAACAATGAGCAGTTCTTC. The whole variable domain, remainder taken from reference TRBV30 and TRBJ2-1, is SQTIHQWPATLVQPVGSPLSLECTVEGTSNPNLYWYRQAAGRGLQLLFYSVGIGQISSEVPQNLSASRPQDRQFILSSKKLLLSDSGFYLCACPMRTGVNNEQFFGPGTRLTVL.

This clone was seen a single time. The chain links TRBV5-5 to TRBJ1-1, with D maybe TRBD1 (6 bases). Germline loops: CDR1 SGHKS, CDR2 YYEKEE (reference sequence). The CDR3 totals 14 residues. The germline V and J ends were trimmed by 3 bases and 4 bases, with 13 bases remaining between them. The CDR3 coding sequence is TGTGCCAGCAGCTCGTACAGGGCGGCCACTGAAGCTTTCTTT. Its translation is CASSSYRAATEAFF.

This chain links TRBV5-6 with TRBJ2-1, with 13 bases identical to TRBD2. J gave up 9 bases and V 4 bases, and 16 bases lay outside the gene matches. The germline V gene has CDR1 SGHDT and CDR2 YYEEEE. The CDR3 is made up of 18 amino acids. CDR3 in amino acids: CASSPTSGRGGRGSEQFF. CDR3 bases: TGTGCCAGCAGCCCTACTAGCGGGAGGGGGGGTCGAGGGAGTGAGCAGTTCTTC.

The V call is TRBV24-1, the J call TRBJ2-2; 8 positions match TRBD1. The CDR3 runs 14 residues. V gave up 9 bases and J gave up 3 bases; unmatched junction bases: 5. Per germline, CDR1 KGHDR and CDR2 SFDVKD. CDR3: CATDDRGDTGELFF. The CDR3 DNA follows: TGTGCCACCGATGACAGGGGAGACACCGGGGAGCTGTTTTTT.

To note about this clone: Germline is not matched at one junction end, which may reflect a read error. The gene calls are TRBV14 and TRBJ2-7; 8 positions agree with TRBD2. The CDR3 is 20 amino acids. Per germline, CDR1 SGHDN and CDR2 FVKESK. CDR3 amino acids: CASSQPDPNAASGLSFEQYF. The CDR3 bases are TGTGCCAGCAGCCAACCCGACCCTAACGCTGCTAGCGGGCTGTCCTTCGAGCAGTACTTC.

J is TRBJ1-3 and V is TRBV25-1, with D perhaps TRBD1 (6 bases). Trimming took off 7 bases at V and 0 bases at J, with 7 bases between the two ends. Per the germline V gene, CDR1 is MGHDK and CDR2 is SYGVNS. CDR3 size: 13 residues. This CDR3 reads CASMTGSGNTIYF. The CDR3 DNA follows: TGTGCCAGCATGACAGGCTCTGGAAACACCATATATTTT. Full variable domain (rest looked up from reference TRBV25-1 and TRBJ1-3): EADIYQTPRYLVIGTGKKITLECSQTMGHDKMYWYQQDPGMELHLIHYSYGVNSTEKGDLSSESTVSRIRTEHFPLTLESARPSHTSQYLCASMTGSGNTIYFGEGSWLTVV.

As DNA, the CDR3 is TGTGCCAGCAGCCCGTTTAGCGGGGGGGAGACCCAGTACTTC. This gives the protein CASSPFSGGETQYF. This chain links TRBV3-1 (or the pseudogene TRBV3-2) with TRBJ2-5; 10 nucleotides match TRBD2. V trimming: 4 bases; J trimming: 5 bases; junction bases outside the gene matches: 4. Germline CDR1 is LGHDT and CDR2 is YNNKEL (reference sequence). The CDR3 is 14 residues long.

This clone was observed a single time. The V call is TRBV6-1, the J call TRBJ1-5, with no clear D. V was pared by 1 base and J by 0 bases, with 16 bases between. The CDR3 sequence is 18 residues long. CDR1 and CDR2 (germline): MNHNS, SASEGT. This CDR3 reads CASSEGREKSYSNQPQHF. DNA for the CDR3: TGTGCCAGCAGTGAAGGGAGGGAGAAGAGTTATAGCAATCAGCCCCAGCATTTT.

V gene TRBV9 combines with J gene TRBJ2-1, with 12 positions matching TRBD2. The CDR3 totals 16 residues. V gave up 0 bases and J gave up 5 bases; unmatched junction bases: 3. From germline, CDR1 is SGDLS and CDR2 YYNGEE. This chain's CDR3 is CASSVGTSGKNNEQFF. The CDR3 DNA follows: TGTGCCAGCAGCGTAGGGACTAGCGGGAAAAACAATGAGCAGTTCTTC.

The chain has TRBV5-1 and TRBJ2-2; 14 bases match TRBD2. This CDR3 has 17 residues. Germline CDR1 reads SGHRS; CDR2 reads YFSETQ. The junction had 1 base not matched to a gene; V was cut back by 3 bases and J by 0 bases. CDR3 DNA: TGCGCCAGCAGCTGGACTAGCGGGAGGTCGAACACCGGGGAGCTGTTTTTT. Translation: CASSWTSGRSNTGELFF.

This clone has ten or more counts. The chain carries TRBV30 and TRBJ1-1; TRBD1 might be the D (6 bases). CDR3 length equals 14 residues. CDR1 and CDR2 (germline): GTSNPN, SVGIG (reference sequence). With 2 bases removed from V and 4 bases from J, the gap between germline ends came to 14 bases. The CDR3 sequence is CAWSKDSHLTEAFF. CDR3 in DNA: TGTGCCTGGAGTAAGGACAGCCACCTCACTGAAGCTTTCTTT.

The chain links TRBV2 to TRBJ2-5, with TRBD1 matching over 7 bases. V lost 5 bases and J lost 2; bases outside the gene matches: 2. CDR1 SNHLY and CDR2 FYNNEI come from the germline V gene. The CDR3 runs to 13 residues. The CDR3 spells CASSRGQQETQYF. Written as DNA, the CDR3 is TGTGCCAGCAGTAGGGGACAGCAAGAGACCCAGTACTTC.

The chain is built from TRBV4-1 and TRBJ1-2; D might be TRBD1 (5 bases). V was shortened by 0 bases and J by 3 bases, with 11 bases between the two germline ends. Germline V gene sequence: CDR1 MGHRA, CDR2 YSYEKL. This CDR3 spans 15 amino acids. The CDR3 region is CASSQDGRGDYGYTF. In DNA, the CDR3 is TGCGCCAGCAGCCAAGATGGTAGGGGCGACTATGGCTACACCTTC.

The CDR3 loop reads CASSVGQGAFYEQYF. CDR3 nucleotides: TGTGCCAGCAGCGTAGGACAGGGGGCGTTTTACGAGCAGTACTTC. The chain employs TRBV9 and TRBJ2-7, with 10 bases lining up with TRBD1. This CDR3 is 15 amino acids long. Germline values: CDR1 SGDLS, CDR2 YYNGEE. V trimming: 0 bases; J trimming: 4 bases; junction bases outside the gene matches: 4.

This clone was detected a few times. The V gene is TRBV6-5, the J gene TRBJ2-7, with 8 bases lining up with TRBD1. The CDR3 is 14 residues long. In germline, CDR1 is MNHEY, CDR2 SVGAGI. V shed 2 bases and J 6 bases; nucleotides not matched to a gene: 6. In DNA form, the CDR3 reads TGTGCCAGCAGTTACGAGACAGGGGCCGCCGAGCAGTACTTC. It yields the protein CASSYETGAAEQYF.

The chain employs TRBV24-1 and TRBJ2-1; D uncertain. V was shortened by 0 bases and J by 0 bases, with 5 bases between the two germline ends. Germline loops: CDR1 KGHDR, CDR2 SFDVKD. This CDR3 has 15 residues. The CDR3 region is CATSDLESSYNEQFF. CDR3 bases: TGTGCCACCAGTGATTTGGAGAGCTCCTACAATGAGCAGTTCTTC.

The chain recombines TRBV7-2 with TRBJ2-5, with no clear D. The CDR3 contains 13 residues. The V gene lost 2 bases and the J gene lost 5 bases, with 9 bases spanning the gap. CDR1 is SGHTA and CDR2 is FQGNSA in the germline V gene. This chain's CDR3 is CASSLSALETQYF. The CDR3 DNA is TGTGCCAGCAGCTTAAGCGCACTGGAGACCCAGTACTTC.

CDR3 protein: CASSLGGRGTGELFF. CDR3 DNA: TGTGCCAGCAGCTTGGGGGGGCGAGGTACCGGGGAGCTGTTTTTT. This rearrangement joins TRBV5-6 to TRBJ2-2; TRBD1 is a possible D gene (6 bases). The CDR3 length is 15 residues. Looked up from germline, CDR1 is SGHDT and CDR2 is YYEEEE. Trimming took off 0 bases at V and 5 bases at J, with 11 bases between the two ends.